The rows below give T cell receptor beta chains drawn from one sample of a study of cytotoxic CD8 clonotypes in ibrutinib-treated CLL. Data came from immunoSEQ multiplex PCR; TCRdb stores just in-frame clones and leaves some out. The data hold about 160,000 clones, with approximately 80% observed a single time. Here the sequenced sample was PBMCs, taken after 12 months of ibrutinib treatment. The receptors originated from a human donor with chronic lymphocytic leukemia. Each CDR3 is given with its conserved first and last residue. The order of the fields is J gene, clone size, D gene, V gene, CDR3 DNA, CDR3 protein. D genes are given only for firm matches. Size is stated for part of the rows, as once, few or many counts, or as a class when the clone is expanded.

TRBJ2-3 - TRBD2 TRBV28 TGTGCCAGCAGGACTAGCGGGGGCACAGATACGCAGTATTTT CASRTSGGTDTQYF
TRBJ1-4 - - TRBV4-1 TGCGCCAGCAGCTTGAGAGGGGACGGACGTAATGAAAAACTGTTTTTT CASSLRGDGRNEKLFF
TRBJ2-7 - TRBD2 TRBV11-2 TGTGCCAGCAGCTTAGCTAGCGGGAGGTACCACGAGCAGTACTTC CASSLASGRYHEQYF
TRBJ2-7 - TRBD2 TRBV7-6 TGTGCCAGCAGCCCGCGCGGGAGGCCCTACGAGCAGTACTTC CASSPRGRPYEQYF
TRBJ1-6 few - TRBV4-1 TGCGCCAGCCGGAGGGGCCTAGATATCAATTCACCCCTCCACTTT CASRRGLDINSPLHF
TRBJ2-2 few - TRBV9 TGTGCCAGCAGCGTAACTCCAAACACCGGGGAGCTGTTTTTT CASSVTPNTGELFF
TRBJ1-3 once - TRBV28 TGTGCCAGCAGTTTAGGGGGGCGCCTGGTTTCTGGAAACACCATATATTTT CASSLGGRLVSGNTIYF
TRBJ1-5 - - TRBV4-3 TGCGCCAGCAGCCAAGATCTGGTCGGTCAGCCCCAGCATTTT CASSQDLVGQPQHF
TRBJ2-7 - TRBD1 TRBV7-2 TGTGCCAGCAGCTCTCAGCCTACAGGGACAGGGGATGTGCAGTACTTC CASSSQPTGTGDVQYF
TRBJ1-1 - TRBD1 TRBV5-6 TGTGCCAGCAGCCCGACAGGGGGGGACACTGAAGCTTTCTTT CASSPTGGDTEAFF
TRBJ1-5 - - TRBV7-2 TGTGCCAGCAGCTTAGCGTCAGGGGGCAATCAGCCCCAGCATTTT CASSLASGGNQPQHF
TRBJ1-5 once TRBD1 TRBV6-5 TGTGCCAGCAGTAACTCAGGGGGAGTCGGGCAGCCCCAGCATTTT CASSNSGGVGQPQHF
TRBJ2-6 - TRBD1 TRBV28 TGTGCCAGCACCCGGGACAGAAGTCCGTCTGGGGCCAACGTCCTGACTTTC CASTRDRSPSGANVLTF
TRBJ1-2 - TRBD1 TRBV28 TGTGCCAGCAGTCCCTCCCACCAGGGGGCAAAGATCGCCTTC CASSPSHQGAKIAF